This T cell receptor (beta chain) was profiled in a study of OX40 agonist ivuxolimab in advanced cancers. The study's findings and limits: In the expanded peripheral T cells, antigen specificity was never determined. The average count of expanded clones was higher among CD8+ T cells than among CD4+.

TCRdb keeps only in-frame clones here, not all; method: immunoSEQ multiplex PCR. The data hold roughly 48,000 clones, with 75% to 85% observed a single time. Remarks on this clone: Its antigen remains unidentified.

At cycle 4 day 1, cycle 7 day 1, and baseline, blood was sampled. The sample in question was CD4+ or CD8+ T cells sorted from blood, obtained in a trial of the OX40 agonist ivuxolimab. The source is an adult with an advanced solid tumor such as melanoma, head and neck, liver or kidney cancer.

CDR3 loop: CASSWDPGRIYEQYF. The DNA of the CDR3 is TGTGCCAGCAGCTGGGACCCGGGACGAATCTACGAGCAGTACTTC. V is TRBV5-4 and J is TRBJ2-7; tentatively, D is TRBD1 or TRBD2 (5 bases each). CDR1 and CDR2 from the germline V gene are SGHNT and YYREEE (reference sequence). The V end was cut by 3 bases, the J end by 3 bases, with 16 bases between. This CDR3 is built from 15 residues.